A single sample is the source of the 14 T cell receptor beta chains below, sequenced in a study of shared clonotypes between healthy human individuals. Libraries were prepared by immunoSEQ multiplex PCR; TCRdb keeps only in-frame clonotypes and omits some of them. Of some 2.1 million clones listed, 80% to 95% are singletons. Naive CD8 cells, CD45RO-negative and positively selected for CCR7, excluded terminally differentiated effector memory CD45RA+ cells. Sequenced: naive CD8+ T cells from PBMCs. These receptors all come from a man between 18 and 29 years old in good health. Some clones in this sample may be carry-over from other donors' samples.

The V call is TRBV7-8, the J call TRBJ2-7; D tentatively fits TRBD1 or TRBD2 (5 bases each). V lost 6 bases, J lost 0 bases, and 15 bases lay in between. Germline CDR1 reads SGHVS; CDR2 reads FQNEAQ. The CDR3 is 15 residues long. CDR3 in amino acids: CASSSGTGSSYEQYF. CDR3 nucleotides: TGTGCCAGCAGTTCCGGGACGGGGAGCTCCTACGAGCAGTACTTC.

The chain links TRBV7-8 to TRBJ2-1; the D is unclear. The CDR3 contains 13 residues. V lost 1 base and J 8 bases, leaving 9 bases between the germline ends. CDR1 SGHVS and CDR2 FQNEAQ come from the germline V gene. This CDR3 is CASSLVGPDEQFF. The CDR3 coding sequence is TGTGCCAGCAGCTTAGTGGGCCCTGATGAGCAGTTCTTC.

The rearrangement links TRBV7-8 to TRBJ2-6; D might be TRBD1 or TRBD2, each matching 6 bases. The V end lost 0 bases, the J end lost 2 bases, and 14 bases lay between the germline ends. Per the germline V gene, CDR1 is SGHVS and CDR2 is FQNEAQ. CDR3 length: 18 residues. The CDR3 is CASSLAGGVSAGANVLTF. The CDR3 DNA follows: TGTGCCAGCAGCTTAGCCGGGGGCGTATCGGCTGGGGCCAACGTCCTGACTTTC.

The chain carries TRBV9 and TRBJ2-5; 8 positions match TRBD1. The CDR3 runs to 14 residues. The trim removed 0 bases at V and 9 bases at J, leaving 7 bases unmatched. Germline assignment: CDR1 SGDLS and CDR2 YYNGEE. The CDR3 sequence is CASSVEQGDGPQYF. In nucleotides, the CDR3 is TGTGCCAGCAGCGTAGAACAGGGGGACGGTCCCCAGTACTTC.

This clone was detected once. The chain employs TRBV7-8 and TRBJ2-1; D is unresolved. V lost 5 bases and J 9 bases, leaving 11 bases between the germline ends. This CDR3 spans 12 amino acids. CDR1 is SGHVS, CDR2 FQNEAQ, per germline. The CDR3 loop is CASSRVMAEQFF. CDR3 nucleotides: TGTGCCAGCAGCCGGGTTATGGCTGAGCAGTTCTTC.

The chain combines TRBV10-3 with TRBJ2-6; a weak D match, TRBD2 (5 bases). In germline, CDR1 is ENHRY, CDR2 SYGVKD. V dropped 10 bases and J dropped 0 bases, with 10 bases sitting between them. There are 14 residues in the CDR3. The CDR3 DNA sequence: TGTGCCACGGCTCGGGACTCTGGGGCCAACGTCCTGACTTTC. As protein: CATARDSGANVLTF.

This chain links TRBV7-3 with TRBJ2-2; D is undetermined. Germline assignment: CDR1 SGHTA and CDR2 FQGTGA. The CDR3 consists of 12 residues. V was cut by 5 bases and J by 5 bases, with 6 bases left in between. CDR3 nucleotides: TGTGCCAGCAGCCCATCGACCGGGGAGCTGTTTTTT. This translates into CASSPSTGELFF.

V gene TRBV5-3 combines with J gene TRBJ2-1; TRBD2 is a possible D gene (5 bases). TRBV5-3 is reported as an ORF; its role is uncertain. V lost 1 base and J lost 6, with 20 bases in between. The CDR3 length is 17 residues. CDR3 in amino acids: CARSLKAPTDWSNEQFF. The CDR3 bases are TGTGCCAGAAGCTTGAAGGCCCCAACGGACTGGAGCAATGAGCAGTTCTTC.

The chain combines TRBV9 with TRBJ2-3; 8 nucleotides line up with TRBD2. V was pared by 0 bases and J by 5 bases, with 8 bases of the junction left unmatched. This CDR3 has 16 residues. Germline CDR1 SGDLS, CDR2 YYNGEE. The CDR3 DNA reads TGTGCCAGCAGCGTAGATCGAGCGGGAGCGGTAGATACGCAGTATTTT. This codes for CASSVDRAGAVDTQYF.

The chain is built from TRBV5-6 and TRBJ1-4; D possibly corresponds to TRBD1 (6 bases). Between the trimmed V and J ends, which lost 4 bases and 1 base, there was a span of 14 bases. This CDR3 has 16 amino acids. The V gene's germline CDR1 is SGHDT and CDR2 YYEEEE. The CDR3 bases are TGTGCCAGCAGCCTAGGGGGTTGGGGAACTAATGAAAAACTGTTTTTT. This encodes CASSLGGWGTNEKLFF.

This clone was detected once. The chain carries TRBV20-1 and TRBJ2-7; weak D call: TRBD2 (6 bases). The CDR3 loop spans 11 amino acids. V was trimmed by 7 bases and J by 2 bases, leaving 9 bases between them. Per the germline V gene, CDR1 is DFQATT and CDR2 is SNEGSKA (reference sequence). For the CDR3, the DNA is TGCAGTGTGCGGGACCCCTACGAGCAGTACTTC. Its translation is CSVRDPYEQYF.

This sequence joins TRBV5-4 and TRBJ2-1; the D gene is possibly TRBD2 (6 bases). This CDR3 spans 17 amino acids. Trimming took off 0 bases at V and 7 bases at J, with 20 bases between the two ends. Germline V gives CDR1 SGHNT, CDR2 YYREEE (reference sequence). CDR3 in amino acids: CASSLETLAQPNNEQFF. The CDR3 DNA follows: TGTGCCAGCAGCTTGGAAACTCTAGCGCAGCCCAATAATGAGCAGTTCTTC.

This rearrangement joins TRBV4-3 to TRBJ2-1; 10 nucleotides agree with TRBD2. CDR3 length: 15 residues. CDR1 LGHNA and CDR2 YSLEER come from the germline V gene. With 4 bases clipped from V and 9 bases from J, the junction kept 9 bases outside the gene matches. CDR3 loop: CASSRKREGRGEQFF. In DNA form, the CDR3 reads TGCGCCAGCAGCCGAAAGCGGGAGGGCCGGGGTGAGCAGTTCTTC.

This clone has just one count. The genes are TRBV19 and TRBJ2-7; 9 positions agree with TRBD2. The CDR3 sequence is 14 residues long. Germline V gene lookup returns CDR1 LNHDA and CDR2 SQIVND (reference sequence). Trimming took 5 bases from V and 2 from J; bases not matched to a gene: 4. The CDR3 spells CASSLVAGAYEQYF. The CDR3 DNA is TGTGCCAGTAGTCTGGTAGCGGGAGCCTACGAGCAGTACTTC.